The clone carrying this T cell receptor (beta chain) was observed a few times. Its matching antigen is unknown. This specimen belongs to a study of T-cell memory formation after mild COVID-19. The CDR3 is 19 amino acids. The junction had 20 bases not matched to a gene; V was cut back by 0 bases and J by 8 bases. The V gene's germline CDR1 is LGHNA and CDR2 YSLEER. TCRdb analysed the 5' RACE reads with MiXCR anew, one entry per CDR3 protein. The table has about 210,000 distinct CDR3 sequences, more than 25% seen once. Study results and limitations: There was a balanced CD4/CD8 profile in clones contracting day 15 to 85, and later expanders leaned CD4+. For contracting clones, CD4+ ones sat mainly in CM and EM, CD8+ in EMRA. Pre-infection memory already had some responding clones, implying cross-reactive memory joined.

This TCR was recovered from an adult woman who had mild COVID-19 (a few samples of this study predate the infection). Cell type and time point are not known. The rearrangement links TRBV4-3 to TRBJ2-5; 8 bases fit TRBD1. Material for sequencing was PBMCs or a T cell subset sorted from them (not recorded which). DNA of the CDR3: TGCGCCAGCAGCCAAGATCGGGGTGGGACAGGCGCCGCCCGGGCAACCCAGTACTTC. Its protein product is CASSQDRGGTGAARATQYF.